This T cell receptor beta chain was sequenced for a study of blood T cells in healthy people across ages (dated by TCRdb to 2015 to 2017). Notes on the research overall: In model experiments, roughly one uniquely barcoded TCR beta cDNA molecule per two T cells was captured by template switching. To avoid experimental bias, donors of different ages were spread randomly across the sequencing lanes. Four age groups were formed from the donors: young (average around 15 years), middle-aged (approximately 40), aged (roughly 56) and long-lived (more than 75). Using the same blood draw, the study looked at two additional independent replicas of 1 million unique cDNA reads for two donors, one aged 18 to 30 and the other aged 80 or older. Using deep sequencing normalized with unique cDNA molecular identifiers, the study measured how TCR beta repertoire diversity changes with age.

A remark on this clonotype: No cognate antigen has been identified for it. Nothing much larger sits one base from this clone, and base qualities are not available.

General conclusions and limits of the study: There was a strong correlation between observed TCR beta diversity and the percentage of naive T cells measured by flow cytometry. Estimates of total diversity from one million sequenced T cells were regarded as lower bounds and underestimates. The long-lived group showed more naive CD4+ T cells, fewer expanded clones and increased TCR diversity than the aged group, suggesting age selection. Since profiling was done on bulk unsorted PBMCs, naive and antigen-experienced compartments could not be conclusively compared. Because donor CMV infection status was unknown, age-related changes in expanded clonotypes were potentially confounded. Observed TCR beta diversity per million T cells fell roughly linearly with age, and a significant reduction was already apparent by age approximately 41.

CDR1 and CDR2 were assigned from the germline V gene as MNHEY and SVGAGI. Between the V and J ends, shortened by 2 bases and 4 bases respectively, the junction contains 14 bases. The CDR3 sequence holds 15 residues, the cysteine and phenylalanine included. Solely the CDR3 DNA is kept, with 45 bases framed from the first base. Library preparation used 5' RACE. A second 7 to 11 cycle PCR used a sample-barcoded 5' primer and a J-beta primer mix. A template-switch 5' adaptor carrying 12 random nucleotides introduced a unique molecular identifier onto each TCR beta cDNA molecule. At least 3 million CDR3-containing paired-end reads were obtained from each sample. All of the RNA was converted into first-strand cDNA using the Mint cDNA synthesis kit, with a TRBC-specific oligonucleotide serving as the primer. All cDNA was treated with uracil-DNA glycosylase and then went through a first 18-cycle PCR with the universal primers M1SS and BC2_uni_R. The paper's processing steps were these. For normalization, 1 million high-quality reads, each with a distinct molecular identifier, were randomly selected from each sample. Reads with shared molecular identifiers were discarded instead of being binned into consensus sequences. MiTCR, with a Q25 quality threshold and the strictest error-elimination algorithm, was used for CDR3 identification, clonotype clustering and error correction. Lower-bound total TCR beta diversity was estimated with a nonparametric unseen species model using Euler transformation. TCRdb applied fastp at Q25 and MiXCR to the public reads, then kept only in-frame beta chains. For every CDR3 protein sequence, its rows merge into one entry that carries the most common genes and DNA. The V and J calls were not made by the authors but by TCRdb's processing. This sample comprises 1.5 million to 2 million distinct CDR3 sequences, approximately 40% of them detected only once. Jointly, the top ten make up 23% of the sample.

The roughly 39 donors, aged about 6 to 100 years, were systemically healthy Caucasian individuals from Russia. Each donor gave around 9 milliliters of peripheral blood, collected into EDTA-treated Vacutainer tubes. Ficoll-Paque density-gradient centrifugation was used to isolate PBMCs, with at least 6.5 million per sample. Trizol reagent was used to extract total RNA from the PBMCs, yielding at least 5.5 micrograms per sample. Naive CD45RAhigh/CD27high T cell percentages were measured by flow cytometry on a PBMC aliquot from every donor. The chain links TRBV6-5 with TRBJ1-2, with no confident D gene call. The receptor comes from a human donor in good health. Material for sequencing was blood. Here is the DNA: TGTGCCAGCAGTTACCGGGCATCTGCCCTCTATGGCTACACCTTC. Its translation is CASSYRASALYGYTF.